The T cell receptor (beta chain) described here comes from a study of vaccination effects on CD4 cells after COVID-19. Study-level findings and limits: Late post-vaccination, clones induced by infection and those induced by vaccine underwent marked clonal contraction.

To note about this clone: What it binds is not known.

Subsequent to a culture period of more than 9 days, CD4+ T cells were isolated. All participants had two doses of either the BNT162b2 or mRNA-1273 vaccine. Vaccinated recipients, who were negative for nucleocapsid antibodies, had no history of SARS-CoV-2 infection. The CDR3 totals 18 residues. CDR1 is SEHNR, CDR2 FQNEAQ, per germline (reference sequence). Trimming at V came to 2 bases and at J to 7 bases, leaving 16 bases not matched to a gene. Some clones are missing from TCRdb's copy, which holds only in-frame ones; the method was immunoSEQ multiplex PCR. The table lists fewer than 75,000 clones, approximately 80% of them singletons, with more than 4% in the top ten.

This chain connects TRBV7-9 to TRBJ2-2, with TRBD1 identical over 7 bases. Sequenced here: CD4+ T cells from PBMCs cultured without peptide, sampled after COVID-19 vaccination. The receptor's source is a human donor who received a COVID-19 vaccine. CDR3 nucleotides: TGTGCCAGCAGCTTAAGGTTTAGGGGGCCCCCTCACGTCGGGGAGCTGTTTTTT. Protein sequence: CASSLRFRGPPHVGELFF.